This T cell receptor (beta chain) was recovered during a study of blood T cell repertoires in COVID-19. Background on the study: Sites in the United States, Italy and Spain provided acute and convalescent COVID-19 samples.

Patients of the Seattle cohort, enrolled during active infection, were followed longitudinally. Original data processing: Counts of nucleated cells, estimated from reference gene primer amplification, were obtained. TCRdb's table, derived via immunoSEQ multiplex PCR, lists solely in-frame clones and lacks some. V, J and clone size are taken as reported in that table, and D and trimming were inferred from the DNA itself. The data show about 200,000 clones, with about four fifths seen just once and around 6% held by the top ten. Germline CDR1 and CDR2: LNHDA and SQIVND (reference sequence). V was pared by 6 bases and J by 5 bases, with 17 bases between. This CDR3 is built from 14 residues.

The TCR comes from a woman between 35 and 50 years old with COVID-19, enrolled during active disease. The J gene is TRBJ2-7, the V gene TRBV19, with D possibly matching TRBD1 (6 bases). Sequences were obtained from peripheral blood. The CDR3 spells CASSPTGGVDEQYF. For the CDR3, the DNA is TGTGCCAGTAGCCCGACAGGCGGTGTCGACGAGCAGTACTTC.